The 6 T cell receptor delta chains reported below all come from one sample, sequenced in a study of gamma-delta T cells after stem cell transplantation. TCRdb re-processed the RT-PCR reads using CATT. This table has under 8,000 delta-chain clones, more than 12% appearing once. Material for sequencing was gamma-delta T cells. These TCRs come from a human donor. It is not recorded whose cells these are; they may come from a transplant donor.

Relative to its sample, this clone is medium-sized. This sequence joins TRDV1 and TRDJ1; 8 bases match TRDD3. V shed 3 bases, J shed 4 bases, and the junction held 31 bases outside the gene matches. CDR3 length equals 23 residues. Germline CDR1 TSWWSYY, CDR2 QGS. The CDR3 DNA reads TGTGCTCTTGGGGACCTAATTCACACCCTGTTACTGGGGGCCACCCGGACGGGCGATAAACTCATCTTT. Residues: CALGDLIHTLLLGATRTGDKLIF.

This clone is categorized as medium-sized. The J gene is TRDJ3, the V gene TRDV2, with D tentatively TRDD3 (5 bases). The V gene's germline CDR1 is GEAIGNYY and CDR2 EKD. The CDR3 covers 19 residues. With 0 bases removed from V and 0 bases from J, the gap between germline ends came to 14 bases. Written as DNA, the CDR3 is TGTGCCTGTGACACCGTAGGGGGGTCCCGCTCCTGGGACACCCGACAGATGTTTTTC. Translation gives CACDTVGGSRSWDTRQMFF.

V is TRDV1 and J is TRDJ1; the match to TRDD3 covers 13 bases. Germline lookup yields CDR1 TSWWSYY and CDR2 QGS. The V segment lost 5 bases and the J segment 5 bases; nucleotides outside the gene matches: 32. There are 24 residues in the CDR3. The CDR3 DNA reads TGTGCTCTTGGGAATACCGAATATCCTACCCGGGGACTGGGGGATACGCAAAAAACGGATAAACTCATCTTT. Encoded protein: CALGNTEYPTRGLGDTQKTDKLIF.

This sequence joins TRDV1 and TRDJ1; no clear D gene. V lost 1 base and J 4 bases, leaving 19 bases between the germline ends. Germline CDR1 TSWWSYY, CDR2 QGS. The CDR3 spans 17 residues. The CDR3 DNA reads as TGTGCTCTTGGGGAACCTAGAGAACCCCCACACGGCGATAAACTCATCTTT. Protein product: CALGEPREPPHGDKLIF.

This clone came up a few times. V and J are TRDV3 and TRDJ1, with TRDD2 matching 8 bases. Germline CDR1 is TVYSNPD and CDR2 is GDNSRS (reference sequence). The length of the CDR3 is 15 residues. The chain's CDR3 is CAQSSYFGGHHKLIF. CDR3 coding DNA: TGTGCGCAATCTTCCTACTTTGGGGGTCATCATAAACTCATCTTT.

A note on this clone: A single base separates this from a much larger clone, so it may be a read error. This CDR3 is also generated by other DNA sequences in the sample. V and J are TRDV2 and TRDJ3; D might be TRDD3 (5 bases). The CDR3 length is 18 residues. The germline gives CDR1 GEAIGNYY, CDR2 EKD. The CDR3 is CACDTQGDSSWDTRQMFF. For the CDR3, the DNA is TGTGCCTGTGACACTCAGGGAGACAGCTCCTGGGACACCCGGCAGATGTTTTTC.